This T cell receptor (beta chain) was sequenced in a study of cytomegalovirus exposure and HLA in healthy donors. General study findings and limits: The finding came from a later analysis; first-cohort TCR clusters tended to co-occur in the 95 to 150 validation repertoires. It was confirmed in vitro that a few of the CMV-associated chains were specific for CMV antigens.

While the first cohort had 500 to 700 subjects, the donors belonged to the separate validation cohort of 100 to 150 subjects. The data were produced by immunoSEQ multiplex PCR, yet TCRdb's version contains in-frame clones alone and is incomplete. The repertoire holds 110,000 or so clones, approximately 88% seen once, with 1.5% to 2% in the top ten. Regarding this clone: What it recognizes is unknown.

This receptor was identified in a man younger than 35 in good health and CMV-seronegative. Sequencing was done on a sample of PBMCs.

The CDR3 loop reads CAWRGAFGGFYGYTF. The CDR3 DNA sequence: TGTGCCTGGAGGGGCGCATTCGGAGGCTTCTATGGCTACACCTTC. The chain recombines TRBV30 with TRBJ1-2; D unclear. V was cut by 3 bases and J by 4 bases, with 18 bases left in between. Germline V CDR1 and CDR2: GTSNPN, SVGIG (reference sequence). The CDR3 totals 15 residues.